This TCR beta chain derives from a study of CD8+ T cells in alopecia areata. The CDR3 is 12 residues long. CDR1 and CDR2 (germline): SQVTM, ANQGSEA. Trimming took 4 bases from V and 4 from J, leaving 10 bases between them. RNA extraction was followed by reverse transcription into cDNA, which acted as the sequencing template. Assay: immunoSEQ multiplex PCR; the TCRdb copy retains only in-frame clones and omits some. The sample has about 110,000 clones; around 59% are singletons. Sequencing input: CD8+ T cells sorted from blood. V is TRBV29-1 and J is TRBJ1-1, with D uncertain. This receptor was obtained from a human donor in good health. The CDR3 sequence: CSVVGFLTEAFF. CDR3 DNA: TGCAGCGTTGTAGGGTTCCTCACTGAAGCTTTCTTT.